The 21 T cell receptor beta chains below all came from one sample that was sequenced in a study of blood T cell repertoires in COVID-19. Measured with immunoSEQ multiplex PCR; TCRdb has only the in-frame clones, and not every one. Of fewer than 100,000 clones listed, around 87% are singletons. The specimen was peripheral blood. The receptors stem from a human donor with acute or convalescent COVID-19. The donor label of this sample is uncertain.

Here the CDR3 reads CATSRRDRGFNQPQHF. The CDR3 coding sequence is TGTGCCACCAGCCGTAGGGACAGGGGTTTTAATCAGCCCCAGCATTTT. This chain uses TRBV15 with TRBJ1-5, with TRBD1 matching 10 bases. This CDR3 region has 16 residues. Germline V lookup: CDR1 LNHNV, CDR2 YYDKDF (reference sequence). V trimming: 5 bases; J trimming: 4 bases; junction bases outside the gene matches: 8.

The V gene is TRBV27, the J gene TRBJ1-6; 10 bases are a match to TRBD1. Germline CDR1 MNHEY, CDR2 SMNVEV (reference sequence). Trimming took 3 bases from V and 10 from J; bases not matched to a gene: 9. The CDR3 totals 16 residues. Here the CDR3 DNA reads TGTGCCAGCAGTTTCTCCCGACAGGGGGCGGACTCACCCCTCCACTTT. It is translated as CASSFSRQGADSPLHF.

The chain combines TRBV2 with TRBJ1-1; D uncertain. V dropped 9 bases and J dropped 0 bases, with 5 bases sitting between them. The CDR3 extends over 11 amino acids. Per germline, CDR1 SNHLY and CDR2 FYNNEI. This CDR3 reads CASTLNTEAFF. CDR3 nucleotides: TGTGCCAGTACACTGAACACTGAAGCTTTCTTT.

V usage is TRBV28 and J usage is TRBJ1-1, with unresolved D. V was clipped by 1 base and J by 8 bases, with 8 bases between them. The CDR3 is 12 residues long. Germline V CDR1 and CDR2: MDHEN, SYDVKM. The CDR3 coding sequence is TGTGCCAGCAGTTTATCGCGGCGCGAAGCTTTCTTT. This gives the protein CASSLSRREAFF. Together with reference TRBV28 and TRBJ1-1, the CDR3 gives the full variable domain: DVKVTQSSRYLVKRTGEKVFLECVQDMDHENMFWYRQDPGLGLRLIYFSYDVKMKEKGDIPEGYSVSREKKERFSLILESASTNQTSMYLCASSLSRREAFFGQGTRLTVV.

The V gene is TRBV6-2 or TRBV6-3, the J gene TRBJ2-2, with no clear D. V was cut by 4 bases and J by 0 bases, with 3 bases left in between. CDR3 length: 13 residues. Per the germline V gene, CDR1 is MNHEY and CDR2 is SVGEGT. The CDR3 bases are TGTGCCAGCAGTTCAACGAACACCGGGGAGCTGTTTTTT. It yields the protein CASSSTNTGELFF.

This clone was recorded a few times. The V call is TRBV11-2, the J call TRBJ1-5, with 9 bases identical to TRBD1. This CDR3 contains 14 residues. V dropped 5 bases and J dropped 7; count of bases not matched to a gene: 6. The germline V gene has CDR1 SGHAT and CDR2 FQNNGV. The CDR3 coding sequence is TGTGCCAGCAGCCCGGGACAGGGTAACCAGCCCCAGCATTTT. It translates to CASSPGQGNQPQHF.

CDR3 DNA: TGCGCCAGCAGCGCAGGGTCTTGGCAAGTGGGGACCCAGTACTTC. This encodes CASSAGSWQVGTQYF. The chain employs TRBV5-1 and TRBJ2-5; D may be TRBD1 (5 bases). The CDR3 length is 15 residues. Germline lookup yields CDR1 SGHRS and CDR2 YFSETQ. Trimming removed 4 bases from V and 7 bases from J, with 20 bases in between.

This sequence joins TRBV10-3 and TRBJ2-7; tentative D call: TRBD1 (6 bases). The length of the CDR3 is 13 residues. Germline V CDR1 and CDR2: ENHRY, SYGVKD. V was cut by 11 bases and J by 0 bases, with 14 bases left in between. The DNA of the CDR3 is TGTGCCGTGAACAGAGGGGGCTCCTACGAGCAGTACTTC. Translating it yields CAVNRGGSYEQYF.

The V call is TRBV25-1, the J call TRBJ2-7; the D is unclear. V shed 8 bases and J shed 6 bases, with 14 bases lying between them. The CDR3 sequence is 12 residues long. The germline V gene has CDR1 MGHDK and CDR2 SYGVNS. The CDR3: CASLQGLGEQYF. The CDR3 DNA is TGTGCCAGCCTACAAGGCCTAGGCGAGCAGTACTTC.

The V call is TRBV7-3, the J call TRBJ2-1, with D perhaps TRBD2 (6 bases). CDR3 length: 19 amino acids. Germline lookup yields CDR1 SGHTA and CDR2 FQGTGA. Trimming cost V 6 bases and J 0 bases, with 24 bases left between them. CDR3 sequence (DNA): TGTGCCAGCAGTCCTTTGTGGCGGGGAACCACTAACTCCTACAATGAGCAGTTCTTC. Translating it yields CASSPLWRGTTNSYNEQFF.

This chain connects TRBV5-1 to TRBJ1-2, with D possibly matching TRBD1 (5 bases). Germline V gene lookup returns CDR1 SGHRS and CDR2 YFSETQ. The CDR3 sequence is 14 residues long. V was trimmed by 4 bases and J by 4 bases, leaving 14 bases between them. For the CDR3, the DNA is TGCGCCAGCAGCACACCAGAACAGGCCTATGGCTACACCTTC. This translates into CASSTPEQAYGYTF. Full variable domain (rest looked up from reference TRBV5-1 and TRBJ1-2): KAGVTQTPRYLIKTRGQQVTLSCSPISGHRSVSWYQQTPGQGLQFLFEYFSETQRNKGNFPGRFSGRQFSNSRSEMNVSTLELGDSALYLCASSTPEQAYGYTFGSGTRLTVV.

V and J are TRBV24-1 and TRBJ1-2, with TRBD1 as a possible D gene (5 bases). Per the germline V gene, CDR1 is KGHDR and CDR2 is SFDVKD. This CDR3 is 14 amino acids long. V lost 5 bases and J 6 bases, leaving 15 bases between the germline ends. DNA for the CDR3: TGTGCCACCAGTGGGGGAGCGGGGACCAATGGCTACACCTTC. This translates into CATSGGAGTNGYTF.

The CDR3 nucleotides read TGTGCCAGCACGACAAGTCTCTACGAGCAGTACTTC. Translating gives CASTTSLYEQYF. This chain joins TRBV28 and TRBJ2-7; D gene unclear. This CDR3 has 12 amino acids. The germline V gene has CDR1 MDHEN and CDR2 SYDVKM. V lost 7 bases, J lost 3 bases, and 10 bases lay in between.

The chain is built from TRBV18 and TRBJ2-1; 9 bases fit TRBD2. V trimming: 0 bases; J trimming: 6 bases; junction bases outside the gene matches: 9. This CDR3 is built from 17 residues. Germline-derived CDR1 and CDR2 are KGHSH and LQKENI. The CDR3 DNA sequence: TGTGCCAGCTCACCACCTGGCGGGGGGGCACCCGGCAATGAGCAGTTCTTC. As protein: CASSPPGGGAPGNEQFF.

CDR3 residues: CASSSYDRGVYEQYF. CDR3 sequence (DNA): TGTGCCAGCAGCTCATACGACAGGGGGGTTTACGAGCAGTACTTC. The J gene is TRBJ2-7, the V gene TRBV7-8, with 9 bases fitting TRBD1. J lost 4 bases, V lost 4 bases, and 8 bases had no gene match. CDR1 SGHVS and CDR2 FQNEAQ come from the germline V gene. The CDR3 is 15 residues long. Combining the CDR3 with reference TRBV7-8 and TRBJ2-7 gives the whole variable domain GAGVSQSPRYKVAKRGQDVALRCDPISGHVSLFWYQQALGQGPEFLTYFQNEAQLDKSGLPSDRFFAERPEGSVSTLKIQRTQQEDSAVYLCASSSYDRGVYEQYFGPGTRLTVT.

The CDR3 bases are TGTGCCAGCACCGGAGAGGACGCAGGAGGTCTCGGGGAGCTGTTTTTT. Translation gives CASTGEDAGGLGELFF. The V and J genes are TRBV28 and TRBJ2-2; weak D call: TRBD2 (5 bases). CDR3 length: 16 residues. Germline V CDR1 and CDR2: MDHEN, SYDVKM. With 7 bases removed from V and 7 bases from J, the gap between germline ends came to 22 bases.

In this sample, this clone turned up a few times. This chain uses TRBV12-3 or TRBV12-4 with TRBJ1-2; no clear D gene. V lost 8 bases and J 2 bases, leaving 9 bases between the germline ends. This CDR3 spans 12 amino acids. CDR3 sequence: CASSNGNYGYTF. In nucleotides, the CDR3 is TGTGCCAGCTCTAACGGGAACTATGGCTACACCTTC.

The J gene is TRBJ1-3, the V gene TRBV24-1, with D possibly matching TRBD1 (6 bases). This CDR3 is 15 amino acids long. Germline V gene sequence: CDR1 KGHDR, CDR2 SFDVKD. With 4 bases removed from V and 2 bases from J, the gap between germline ends came to 11 bases. CDR3 nucleotide sequence: TGTGCCACCAGTGACCCAGGGACACCTGGAAACACCATATATTTT. Its protein is CATSDPGTPGNTIYF.

The rearrangement uses TRBV5-1 and TRBJ2-2; D ambiguous. From germline, CDR1 is SGHRS and CDR2 YFSETQ. This CDR3 spans 14 amino acids. V lost 4 bases, J lost 4 bases, and 11 bases lay in between. The CDR3 here is CASSPGSLTGELFF. The CDR3 coding sequence is TGCGCCAGCAGCCCCGGGTCCCTCACCGGGGAGCTGTTTTTT.

The J gene is TRBJ1-5, the V gene TRBV6-2 or TRBV6-3; 9 bases agree with TRBD1. CDR1 is MNHEY and CDR2 is SVGEGT in the germline V gene. The CDR3 covers 14 residues. The J segment lost 8 bases and the V segment lost 2 bases, leaving 4 bases of the junction unmatched. The CDR3 spells CASSYGQGTEPQHF. DNA of the CDR3: TGTGCCAGCAGTTACGGACAGGGGACAGAGCCCCAGCATTTT.

The chain joins TRBV28 to TRBJ2-7, with D possibly being TRBD2 (6 bases). V lost 5 bases to trimming and J lost 3 bases, with 17 bases between them. This CDR3 comprises 15 residues. The germline V gene has CDR1 MDHEN and CDR2 SYDVKM. Written as DNA, the CDR3 is TGTGCCAGCAGTCGGAGGGCCCCCGAACTCTACGAGCAGTACTTC. Amino acid sequence: CASSRRAPELYEQYF.